A single sample is the source of the 21 T cell receptor beta chains below, sequenced in a study of radiotherapy plus CTLA-4 blockade in lung cancer. Assay: immunoSEQ multiplex PCR; the TCRdb copy retains only in-frame clones and omits some. The sample yields about 82,000 clones, more than 70% seen once. The sample was peripheral blood, taken from a patient treated with radiotherapy plus ipilimumab. The receptors here all came from a human donor with non-small cell lung cancer that progressed on radiotherapy plus ipilimumab.

A single count supports this clone. This rearrangement joins TRBV9 to TRBJ1-4; D possibly corresponds to TRBD1 (5 bases). The CDR3 sequence is 15 residues long. Trimming removed 5 bases at V and 3 bases at J, with 14 bases between. Germline assignment: CDR1 SGDLS and CDR2 YYNGEE. CDR3 protein: CASSRGQGSNEKLFF. CDR3 DNA sequence: TGTGCCAGCAGTCGTGGTCAGGGCTCTAATGAAAAACTGTTTTTT.

The chain employs TRBV19 and TRBJ2-7; TRBD1 is a possible D gene (5 bases). The V gene lost 3 bases and the J gene lost 0 bases, with 6 bases spanning the gap. The CDR3 length is 13 residues. The germline V gene has CDR1 LNHDA and CDR2 SQIVND (reference sequence). The CDR3 is CASSIQGSYEQYF. CDR3 in DNA: TGTGCCAGTAGTATTCAGGGCTCCTACGAGCAGTACTTC.

This chain joins TRBV30 and TRBJ1-1; D is unresolved. The V end lost 1 base, the J end lost 4 bases, and 13 bases lay between the germline ends. The V gene's germline CDR1 is GTSNPN and CDR2 SVGIG (reference sequence). The CDR3 consists of 14 residues. CDR3 protein: CAWSGEWQTTEAFF. CDR3 nucleotide sequence: TGTGCCTGGAGTGGAGAGTGGCAGACCACTGAAGCTTTCTTT. The full variable domain, completed using reference TRBV30 and TRBJ1-1, is SQTIHQWPATLVQPVGSPLSLECTVEGTSNPNLYWYRQAAGRGLQLLFYSVGIGQISSEVPQNLSASRPQDRQFILSSKKLLLSDSGFYLCAWSGEWQTTEAFFGQGTRLTVV.

The J gene is TRBJ2-4, the V gene TRBV19; 7 bases map to TRBD1. The CDR3 runs to 15 residues. V lost 4 bases to trimming and J lost 7 bases; unmatched junction nucleotides: 10. Germline-derived CDR1 and CDR2 are LNHDA and SQIVND (reference sequence). In DNA, the CDR3 is TGTGCCAGTAGTACACAGGGGAAAGGAGCGAACATTCAGTACTTC. Its protein is CASSTQGKGANIQYF. The entire variable domain, with the rest obtained from reference TRBV19 and TRBJ2-4, is as follows: DGGITQSPKYLFRKEGQNVTLSCEQNLNHDAMYWYRQDPGQGLRLIYYSQIVNDFQKGDIAEGYSVSREKKESFPLTVTSAQKNPTAFYLCASSTQGKGANIQYFGAGTRLSVL.

A few counts support this clone. The V and J genes are TRBV14 and TRBJ2-7, with D possibly matching TRBD2 (6 bases). The CDR3 is made up of 12 amino acids. V was shortened by 1 base and J by 7 bases, with 8 bases between the two germline ends. The V gene's germline CDR1 is SGHDN and CDR2 FVKESK. CDR3 residues: CASSQGRGEQYF. The CDR3 DNA reads as TGTGCCAGCAGCCAAGGCCGGGGGGAGCAGTACTTC.

The V call is TRBV27, the J call TRBJ1-5; 9 nucleotides line up with TRBD1. The ends lost 5 bases at V and 4 bases at J; junction bases unmatched: 6. The CDR3 runs to 15 residues. The germline CDR1 and CDR2 sequences are MNHEY and SMNVEV (reference sequence). In DNA form, the CDR3 reads TGTGCCAGCAGTGAAGGACAGGGGTTAAATCAGCCCCAGCATTTT. Translation: CASSEGQGLNQPQHF.

V usage is TRBV29-1 and J usage is TRBJ2-7, with D perhaps matching TRBD2 (6 bases). Germline assignment: CDR1 SQVTM and CDR2 ANQGSEA. This CDR3 has 12 amino acids. V was trimmed by 8 bases and J by 4 bases, leaving 15 bases between them. The CDR3 DNA is TGCAGCACGCGGGACGGTGGTTACGAGCAGTACTTC. Encoded protein: CSTRDGGYEQYF.

This chain joins TRBV2 and TRBJ1-2, with D unclear. Deletions cut 7 bases from V and 3 bases from J, with 6 bases between. This CDR3 is built from 11 residues. Germline CDR1 and CDR2: SNHLY and FYNNEI. CDR3 bases: TGTGCCAGCATGGGAGACTATGGCTACACCTTC. Amino acid sequence: CASMGDYGYTF.

The V and J genes are TRBV7-2 and TRBJ1-1, with unresolved D. Germline loops: CDR1 SGHTA, CDR2 FQGNSA. The V end lost 3 bases, the J end lost 1 base, and 9 bases lay between the germline ends. The CDR3 sequence is 14 residues long. CDR3 in DNA: TGTGCCAGCAGCTTGGTCCGGGAGAACACTGAAGCTTTCTTT. Protein product: CASSLVRENTEAFF. Full variable domain (rest looked up from reference TRBV7-2 and TRBJ1-1): GAGVSQSPSNKVTEKGKDVELRCDPISGHTALYWYRQSLGQGLEFLIYFQGNSAPDKSGLPSDRFSAERTGGSVSTLTIQRTQQEDSAVYLCASSLVRENTEAFFGQGTRLTVV.

The chain employs TRBV5-1 and TRBJ2-5, with 8 bases lining up with TRBD1. Germline V gene sequence: CDR1 SGHRS, CDR2 YFSETQ. CDR3 length: 17 amino acids. The trim removed 4 bases at V and 5 bases at J, leaving 16 bases unmatched. The CDR3 region has the DNA TGCGCCAGCAGCCTAGACCGGGGCAGGGGGCTCGGGGAGACCCAGTACTTC. Its translation: CASSLDRGRGLGETQYF.

This clone showed up many times. The chain employs TRBV7-9 and TRBJ1-1; 9 nucleotides agree with TRBD1. The junction had 11 bases not matched to a gene; V was cut back by 5 bases and J by 4 bases. Germline CDR1 reads SEHNR; CDR2 reads FQNEAQ (reference sequence). The CDR3 has 16 residues. CDR3 sequence: CASSDGRDRAATEAFF. The CDR3, as DNA: TGTGCCAGCAGCGACGGCCGGGACAGGGCCGCCACTGAAGCTTTCTTT.

The rearrangement links TRBV5-4 to TRBJ2-1; 11 nucleotides agree with TRBD2. CDR1 is SGHNT and CDR2 is YYREEE in the germline V gene (reference sequence). This CDR3 spans 15 amino acids. Trimming took 5 bases from V and 6 from J; bases not matched to a gene: 7. The CDR3 sequence is CASRQLAGVGNEQFF. CDR3 DNA sequence: TGTGCCAGCAGGCAACTAGCGGGAGTAGGCAATGAGCAGTTCTTC.

This rearrangement joins TRBV5-1 to TRBJ2-7; either TRBD1 or TRBD2 may fit D (6 bases each). Trimming pared 7 bases from V and 5 bases from J, leaving 13 bases between. Germline-derived CDR1 and CDR2 are SGHRS and YFSETQ. This CDR3 has 12 residues. CDR3 bases: TGCGCCAGCGGAGGAAGGGGGGACGAGCAGTACTTC. Translating gives CASGGRGDEQYF.

The chain employs TRBV5-4 and TRBJ2-7; 10 bases agree with TRBD2. V trimming: 0 bases; J trimming: 3 bases; junction bases outside the gene matches: 3. Germline loops: CDR1 SGHNT, CDR2 YYREEE (reference sequence). The CDR3 covers 15 residues. Here the CDR3 reads CASSLGLAGVYEQYF. The CDR3 DNA reads as TGTGCCAGCAGCTTGGGGCTAGCGGGAGTCTACGAGCAGTACTTC.

This clone was counted between two and nine times. CDR3 residues: CASSPEGGVRYGYTF. The CDR3 nucleotides read TGTGCCAGCAGCCCCGAAGGGGGGGTACGATATGGCTACACCTTC. The chain uses TRBV9 and TRBJ1-2; the D gene is possibly TRBD1 (6 bases). Germline CDR1 is SGDLS and CDR2 is YYNGEE. V gave up 4 bases and J gave up 5 bases, with 18 bases separating them. CDR3 length equals 15 residues. Full variable domain (remainder filled in from reference TRBV9 and TRBJ1-2): DSGVTQTPKHLITATGQRVTLRCSPRSGDLSVYWYQQSLDQGLQFLIQYYNGEERAKGNILERFSAQQFPDLHSELNLSSLELGDSALYFCASSPEGGVRYGYTFGSGTRLTVV.

This clone appeared once. For the CDR3, the DNA is TGTGCCAGCAGTTATACTCGGGAGTATGAGGGTGGCTACACCTTC. Protein product: CASSYTREYEGGYTF. This chain links TRBV6-5 with TRBJ1-2; D not resolved. V was cut by 3 bases and J by 7 bases, with 18 bases left in between. Germline V gene lookup returns CDR1 MNHEY and CDR2 SVGAGI. This CDR3 is built from 15 residues.

This chain joins TRBV5-6 and TRBJ2-1; a weak D match, TRBD1 (5 bases). Trimming pared 4 bases from V and 9 bases from J, leaving 20 bases between. This CDR3 is built from 15 residues. Germline V gene lookup returns CDR1 SGHDT and CDR2 YYEEEE. This chain's CDR3 is CASSAIGARSVEQFF. Here the CDR3 DNA reads TGTGCCAGCAGCGCGATTGGGGCTAGATCTGTTGAGCAGTTCTTC.

The V call is TRBV28, the J call TRBJ2-2, with D unresolved. This CDR3 region has 11 residues. The germline gives CDR1 MDHEN, CDR2 SYDVKM. Trimming shortened V by 6 bases and J by 10 bases, and 9 bases separated the two germline ends. CDR3 DNA sequence: TGTGCCAGCAGAGCTGGGGTGGAGCTGTTTTTT. The encoded protein is CASRAGVELFF.

CDR3 nucleotides: TGTGCCATCGAGCCGTACAATGAGCAGTTCTTC. It is translated as CAIEPYNEQFF. The rearrangement uses TRBV6-1 and TRBJ2-1; no reliable D call. The ends were cut back, 10 bases at V and 4 bases at J, with 8 bases in the middle. CDR1 MNHNS and CDR2 SASEGT come from the germline V gene. The CDR3 loop spans 11 amino acids.

Concerning this clone: Distinct nucleotide sequences in the sample also encode this CDR3. The gene calls are TRBV6-6 and TRBJ2-7; no definite D call. Germline assignment: CDR1 MNHNY and CDR2 SVGAGI (reference sequence). This CDR3 region has 14 residues. V was pared by 0 bases and J by 0 bases, with 6 bases between. The CDR3, as DNA: TGTGCCAGCAGTTACTCAGGTAGCTCCTACGAGCAGTACTTC. The encoded protein is CASSYSGSSYEQYF.

This rearrangement joins TRBV11-2 to TRBJ2-5, with 7 bases matching TRBD2. CDR1 SGHAT and CDR2 FQNNGV come from the germline V gene. This CDR3 has 18 amino acids. After removal of 0 bases from V and 6 bases from J, the junction contained 16 bases not matched to a gene. CDR3 sequence (DNA): TGTGCCAGCAGCTTAGACCGTACGGCGGGTGGCGGGAGTAAGACCCAGTACTTC. It codes for CASSLDRTAGGGSKTQYF. Full variable domain (outside the CDR3, taken from reference TRBV11-2 and TRBJ2-5): EAGVAQSPRYKIIEKRQSVAFWCNPISGHATLYWYQQILGQGPKLLIQFQNNGVVDDSQLPKDRFSAERLKGVDSTLKIQPAKLEDSAVYLCASSLDRTAGGGSKTQYFGPGTRLLVL.